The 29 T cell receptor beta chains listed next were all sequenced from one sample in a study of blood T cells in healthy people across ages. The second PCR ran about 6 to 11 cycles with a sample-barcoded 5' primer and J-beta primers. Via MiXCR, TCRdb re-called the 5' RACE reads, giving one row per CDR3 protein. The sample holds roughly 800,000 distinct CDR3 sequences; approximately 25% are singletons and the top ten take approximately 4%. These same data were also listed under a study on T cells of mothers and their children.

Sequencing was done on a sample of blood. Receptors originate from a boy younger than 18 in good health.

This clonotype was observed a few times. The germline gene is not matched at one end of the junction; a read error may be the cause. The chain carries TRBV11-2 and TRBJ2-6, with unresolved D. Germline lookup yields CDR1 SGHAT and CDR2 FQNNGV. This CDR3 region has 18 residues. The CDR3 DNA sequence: TGTGCCAGCAGCCTAGACCCCAACGTTGGCTCTGGGGCCAACGTCCTGACTTTC. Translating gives CASSLDPNVGSGANVLTF.

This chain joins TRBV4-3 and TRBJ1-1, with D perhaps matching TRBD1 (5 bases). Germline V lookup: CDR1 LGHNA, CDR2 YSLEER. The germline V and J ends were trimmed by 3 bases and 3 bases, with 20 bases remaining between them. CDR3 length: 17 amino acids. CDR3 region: CASSQSVGLMMDTEAFF. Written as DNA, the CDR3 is TGCGCCAGCAGCCAGTCCGTGGGGCTGATGATGGACACTGAAGCTTTCTTT.

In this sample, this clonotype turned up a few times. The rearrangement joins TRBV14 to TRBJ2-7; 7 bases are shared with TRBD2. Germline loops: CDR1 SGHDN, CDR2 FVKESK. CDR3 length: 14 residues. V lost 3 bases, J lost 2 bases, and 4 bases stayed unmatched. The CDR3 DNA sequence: TGTGCCAGCAGCCATCTTCTAGCGGCCTACGAGCAGTACTTC. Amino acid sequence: CASSHLLAAYEQYF.

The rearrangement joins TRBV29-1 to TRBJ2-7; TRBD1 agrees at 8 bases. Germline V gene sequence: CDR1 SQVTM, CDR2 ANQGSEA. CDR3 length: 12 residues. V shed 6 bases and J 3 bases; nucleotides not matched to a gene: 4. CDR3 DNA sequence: TGCAGCGTGACAGGGGAAGGCTACGAGCAGTACTTC. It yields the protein CSVTGEGYEQYF.

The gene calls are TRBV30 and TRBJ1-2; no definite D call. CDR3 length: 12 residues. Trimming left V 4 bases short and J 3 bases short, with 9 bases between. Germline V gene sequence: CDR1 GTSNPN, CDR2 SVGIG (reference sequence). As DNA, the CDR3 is TGTGCCTGGAAGGGTAGGGACTATGGCTACACCTTC. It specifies CAWKGRDYGYTF.

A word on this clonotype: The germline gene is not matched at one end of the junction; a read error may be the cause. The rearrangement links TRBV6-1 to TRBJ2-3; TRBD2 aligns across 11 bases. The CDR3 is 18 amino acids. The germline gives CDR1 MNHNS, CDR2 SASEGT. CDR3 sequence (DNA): TGTGCCAGCAGAGAAGCTAGCGGGGGGCCCTCCGGCACAGATACGCAGTATTTT. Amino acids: CASREASGGPSGTDTQYF.

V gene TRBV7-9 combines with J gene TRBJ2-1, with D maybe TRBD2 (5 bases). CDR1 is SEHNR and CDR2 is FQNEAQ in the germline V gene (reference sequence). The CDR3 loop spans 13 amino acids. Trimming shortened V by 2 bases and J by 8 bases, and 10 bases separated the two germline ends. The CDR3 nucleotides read TGTGCCAGCAGCTTAAGCGGAGGCCATGAGCAGTTCTTC. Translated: CASSLSGGHEQFF.

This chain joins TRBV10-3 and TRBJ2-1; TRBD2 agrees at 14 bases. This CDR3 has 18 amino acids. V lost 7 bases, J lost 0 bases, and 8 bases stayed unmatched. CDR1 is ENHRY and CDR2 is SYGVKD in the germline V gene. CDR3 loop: CAIKGEGTSGSSYNEQFF. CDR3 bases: TGTGCCATCAAGGGGGAAGGGACTAGCGGGAGCTCCTACAATGAGCAGTTCTTC.

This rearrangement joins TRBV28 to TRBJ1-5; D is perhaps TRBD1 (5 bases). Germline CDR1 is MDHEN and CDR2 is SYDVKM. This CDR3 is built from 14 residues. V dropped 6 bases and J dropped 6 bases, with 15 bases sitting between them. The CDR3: CASSDNQGFQPQHF. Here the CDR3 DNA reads TGTGCCAGCAGCGACAACCAGGGTTTTCAGCCCCAGCATTTT.

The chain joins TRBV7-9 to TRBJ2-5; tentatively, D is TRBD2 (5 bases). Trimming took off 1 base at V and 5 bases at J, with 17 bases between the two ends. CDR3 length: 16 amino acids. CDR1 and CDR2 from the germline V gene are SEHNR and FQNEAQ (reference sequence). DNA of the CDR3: TGTGCCAGCAGCTTAGTTGGGGATTACGGGGAGGAGACCCAGTACTTC. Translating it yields CASSLVGDYGEETQYF.

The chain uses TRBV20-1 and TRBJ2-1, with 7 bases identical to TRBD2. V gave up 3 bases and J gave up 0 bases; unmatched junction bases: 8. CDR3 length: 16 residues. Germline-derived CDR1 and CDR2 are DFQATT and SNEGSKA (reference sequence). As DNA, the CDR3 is TGCAGTGCTAGTGGGACGGGGGGAAGCTCCTACAATGAGCAGTTCTTC. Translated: CSASGTGGSSYNEQFF.

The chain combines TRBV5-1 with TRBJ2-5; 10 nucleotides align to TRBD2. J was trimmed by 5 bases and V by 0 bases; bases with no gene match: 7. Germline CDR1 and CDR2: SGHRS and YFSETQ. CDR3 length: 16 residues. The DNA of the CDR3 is TGCGCCAGCAGCTTGGTGCCTAGCGGGAGCACGGAGACCCAGTACTTC. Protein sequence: CASSLVPSGSTETQYF.

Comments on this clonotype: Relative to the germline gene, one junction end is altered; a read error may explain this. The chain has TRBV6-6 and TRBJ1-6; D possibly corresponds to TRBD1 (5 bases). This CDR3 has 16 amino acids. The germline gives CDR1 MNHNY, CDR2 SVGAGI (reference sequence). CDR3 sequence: CTSSPRQSSYNSPLHF. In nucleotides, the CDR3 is TGTACCAGCAGCCCGAGACAGAGCTCCTATAATTCACCCCTCCACTTT.

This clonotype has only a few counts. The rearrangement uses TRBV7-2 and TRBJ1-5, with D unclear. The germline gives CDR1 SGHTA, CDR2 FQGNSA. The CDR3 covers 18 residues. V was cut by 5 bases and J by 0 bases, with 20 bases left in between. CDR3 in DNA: TGTGCCAGCAGCCCCTACCTGGCAGGAGCCATTAGCAATCAGCCCCAGCATTTT. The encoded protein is CASSPYLAGAISNQPQHF.

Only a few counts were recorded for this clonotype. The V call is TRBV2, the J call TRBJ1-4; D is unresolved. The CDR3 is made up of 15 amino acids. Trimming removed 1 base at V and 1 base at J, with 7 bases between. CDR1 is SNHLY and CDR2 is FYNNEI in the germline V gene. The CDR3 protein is CASSEGGKTNEKLFF. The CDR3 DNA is TGTGCCAGCAGTGAAGGCGGGAAAACTAATGAAAAACTGTTTTTT.

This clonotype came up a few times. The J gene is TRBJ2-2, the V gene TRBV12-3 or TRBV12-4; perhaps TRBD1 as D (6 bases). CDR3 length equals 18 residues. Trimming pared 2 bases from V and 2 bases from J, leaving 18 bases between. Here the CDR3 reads CASSLIRQSDRNTGELFF. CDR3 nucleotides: TGTGCCAGCAGTTTAATTCGTCAGTCGGACAGAAACACCGGGGAGCTGTTTTTT.

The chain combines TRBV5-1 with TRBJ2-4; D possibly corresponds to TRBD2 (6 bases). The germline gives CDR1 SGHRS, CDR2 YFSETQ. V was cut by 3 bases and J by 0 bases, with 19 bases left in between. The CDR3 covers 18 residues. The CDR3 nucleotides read TGCGCCAGCAGCTATCAACCGGAGGGAAATCTAGCCAAAAACATTCAGTACTTC. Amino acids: CASSYQPEGNLAKNIQYF. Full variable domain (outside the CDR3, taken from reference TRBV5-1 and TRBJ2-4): KAGVTQTPRYLIKTRGQQVTLSCSPISGHRSVSWYQQTPGQGLQFLFEYFSETQRNKGNFPGRFSGRQFSNSRSEMNVSTLELGDSALYLCASSYQPEGNLAKNIQYFGAGTRLSVL.

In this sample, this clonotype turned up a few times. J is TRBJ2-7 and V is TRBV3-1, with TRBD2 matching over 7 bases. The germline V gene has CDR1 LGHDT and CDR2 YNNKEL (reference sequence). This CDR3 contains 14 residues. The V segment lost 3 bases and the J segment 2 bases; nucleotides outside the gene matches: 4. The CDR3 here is CASSHLGGPYEQYF. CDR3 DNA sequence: TGTGCCAGCAGCCATCTGGGAGGGCCCTACGAGCAGTACTTC.

CDR3 loop: CSPGNPGQGAYEQYF. CDR3 bases: TGCAGTCCAGGCAACCCGGGACAGGGGGCCTACGAGCAGTACTTC. This chain links TRBV20-1 with TRBJ2-7; TRBD1 agrees at 11 bases. The germline V gene has CDR1 DFQATT and CDR2 SNEGSKA (reference sequence). With 8 bases clipped from V and 2 bases from J, the junction kept 11 bases outside the gene matches. This CDR3 region has 15 residues.

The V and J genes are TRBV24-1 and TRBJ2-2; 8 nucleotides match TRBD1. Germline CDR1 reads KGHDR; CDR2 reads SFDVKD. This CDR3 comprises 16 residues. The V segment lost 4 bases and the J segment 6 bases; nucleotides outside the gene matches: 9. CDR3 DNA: TGTGCCACCAGTGACACCGGGACAGGCTATCCCGGGGAGCTGTTTTTT. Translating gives CATSDTGTGYPGELFF.

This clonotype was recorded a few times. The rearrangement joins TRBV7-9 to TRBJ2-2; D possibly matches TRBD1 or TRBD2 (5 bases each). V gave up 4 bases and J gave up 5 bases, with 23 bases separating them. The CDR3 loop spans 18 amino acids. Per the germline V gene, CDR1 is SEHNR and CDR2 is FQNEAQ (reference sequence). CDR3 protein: CASSSTRDLPRTTGELFF. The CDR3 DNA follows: TGTGCCAGCAGCTCCACCCGGGACCTACCAAGGACAACCGGGGAGCTGTTTTTT.

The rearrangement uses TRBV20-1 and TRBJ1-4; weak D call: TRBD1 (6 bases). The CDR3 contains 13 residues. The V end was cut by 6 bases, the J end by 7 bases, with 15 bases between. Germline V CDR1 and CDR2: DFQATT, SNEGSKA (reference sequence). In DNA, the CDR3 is TGCAGTGCGGGGGCGCCCACCCTTGAAAAACTGTTTTTT. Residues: CSAGAPTLEKLFF.

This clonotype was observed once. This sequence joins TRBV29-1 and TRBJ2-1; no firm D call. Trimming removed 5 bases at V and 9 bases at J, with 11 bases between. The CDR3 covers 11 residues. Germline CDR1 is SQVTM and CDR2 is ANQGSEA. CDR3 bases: TGCAGCGTTCACAAGAGTAGTGAGCAGTTCTTC. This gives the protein CSVHKSSEQFF.

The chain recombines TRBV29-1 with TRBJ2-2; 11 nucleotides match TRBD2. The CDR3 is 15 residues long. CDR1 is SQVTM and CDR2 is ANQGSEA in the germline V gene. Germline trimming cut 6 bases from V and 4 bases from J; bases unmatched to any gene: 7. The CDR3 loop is CSVGETSGVTGELFF. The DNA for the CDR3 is TGCAGCGTGGGAGAGACTAGCGGGGTCACCGGGGAGCTGTTTTTT.

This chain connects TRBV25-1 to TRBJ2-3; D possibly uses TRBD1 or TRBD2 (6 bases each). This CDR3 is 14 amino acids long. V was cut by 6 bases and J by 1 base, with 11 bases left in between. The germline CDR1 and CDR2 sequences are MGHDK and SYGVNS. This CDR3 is CASSDGGRTDTQYF. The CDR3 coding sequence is TGTGCCAGCAGCGACGGGGGCCGCACAGATACGCAGTATTTT.

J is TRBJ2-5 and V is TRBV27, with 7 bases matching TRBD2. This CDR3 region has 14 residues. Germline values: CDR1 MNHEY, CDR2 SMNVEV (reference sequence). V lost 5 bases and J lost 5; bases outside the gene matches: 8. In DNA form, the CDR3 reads TGTGCCAGCAGTACCACCGGGGGGTGGGAGACCCAGTACTTC. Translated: CASSTTGGWETQYF.

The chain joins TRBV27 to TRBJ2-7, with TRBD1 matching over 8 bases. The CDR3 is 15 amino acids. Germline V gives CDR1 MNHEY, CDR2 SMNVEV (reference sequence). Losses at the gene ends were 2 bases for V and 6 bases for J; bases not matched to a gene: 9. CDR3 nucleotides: TGTGCCAGCAGTTTAGGGGTACAGGGGGGCGTCGAGCAGTACTTC. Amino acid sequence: CASSLGVQGGVEQYF.

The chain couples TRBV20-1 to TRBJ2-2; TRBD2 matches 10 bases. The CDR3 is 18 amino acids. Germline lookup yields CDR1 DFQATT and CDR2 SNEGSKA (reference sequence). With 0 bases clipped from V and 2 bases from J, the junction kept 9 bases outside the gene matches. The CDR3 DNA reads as TGCAGTGCTAGAGATGGAAGTGGGACTAGCGCAAACACCGGGGAGCTGTTTTTT. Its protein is CSARDGSGTSANTGELFF.

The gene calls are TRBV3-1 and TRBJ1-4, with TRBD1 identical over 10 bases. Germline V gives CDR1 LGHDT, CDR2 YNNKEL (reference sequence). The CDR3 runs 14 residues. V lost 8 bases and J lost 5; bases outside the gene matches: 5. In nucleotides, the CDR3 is TGTGCCAGCGGGACAGGGGTACGGAATGAAAAACTGTTTTTT. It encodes CASGTGVRNEKLFF.